The 5 T cell receptor beta chains below were found in one sample sequenced in a study of T cell responses to AZD1222 COVID-19 vaccine (dated by TCRdb to about 2021). Library prep was done by the immunoSEQ multiplex PCR assay. TCRdb mirrors the immuneACCESS table, restricted to in-frame sequences. Some clones are absent from its copies; in checked studies, under half trace to an unresolved V gene, and the reason for the others is unknown. This sample comprises 120,000 to 150,000 clones, 85% to 90% of them detected only once. 1.6% of the sample is held by the ten biggest clonotypes. The sample's time point, from its label and the paper: about 28 days (+/-7) after the second vaccine dose. The sequences come from peripheral blood, collected 28 days after the second AZD1222 dose. All receptors derive from an adult who received the AZD1222 COVID-19 vaccine.

This clone was seen just once. The chain employs TRBV5-1 and TRBJ2-3; D perhaps matches TRBD2 (5 bases). Per the germline V gene, CDR1 is SGHRS and CDR2 is YFSETQ. Trimming pared 0 bases from V and 2 bases from J, leaving 16 bases between. The CDR3 totals 17 residues. As DNA, the CDR3 is TGCGCCAGCAGCTTGGTTGCCGCCGGTCGGGACACAGATACGCAGTATTTT. Residues: CASSLVAAGRDTDTQYF.

The rearrangement uses TRBV28 and TRBJ2-7; TRBD1 might be the D (6 bases). The germline gives CDR1 MDHEN, CDR2 SYDVKM. The V end lost 6 bases, the J end lost 0 bases, and 15 bases lay between the germline ends. The CDR3 contains 15 residues. The CDR3 region has the DNA TGTGCCAGCAGAAAACAGGGAACCCTCTCCTACGAGCAGTACTTC. It is translated as CASRKQGTLSYEQYF.

The rearrangement uses TRBV5-4 and TRBJ1-5, with 7 bases that match TRBD1. V gave up 0 bases and J gave up 2 bases; unmatched junction bases: 2. This CDR3 has 15 amino acids. Germline V gene lookup returns CDR1 SGHNT and CDR2 YYREEE (reference sequence). CDR3 sequence (DNA): TGTGCCAGCAGCTTGGGAACAGGGGGCAATCAGCCCCAGCATTTT. Translating gives CASSLGTGGNQPQHF.

The gene calls are TRBV5-1 and TRBJ1-1, with unresolved D. The germline V gene encodes CDR1 SGHRS and CDR2 YFSETQ. Trimming left V 0 bases short and J 4 bases short, with 13 bases between. The CDR3 covers 15 residues. The CDR3 nucleotides read TGCGCCAGCAGCTTGGAGTCAGGCGGAGTCACTGAAGCTTTCTTT. It is translated as CASSLESGGVTEAFF.

This clone was recorded once. The chain links TRBV20-1 to TRBJ2-7; TRBD1 matches at 11 bases. The junction had 7 bases not matched to a gene; V was cut back by 3 bases and J by 6 bases. The CDR3 runs to 14 residues. Germline lookup yields CDR1 DFQATT and CDR2 SNEGSKA (reference sequence). CDR3 nucleotides: TGCAGTGCTAGTAGGGGACAGGGGGGTACCGAGCAGTACGTC. Its protein product is CSASRGQGGTEQYV.